A single sample gave rise to the 15 T cell receptor beta chains below, sequenced in a study of neurological immune-mediated disorders (dated by TCRdb to between 2017 and 2020). The library came from 5' RACE. Sequenced using an Illumina HiSeq 2500. TCRdb handled the public reads itself, with Q25 trimming in fastp and clone calling in MiXCR, and kept productive beta chains. For every CDR3 protein sequence, its rows merge into one entry that carries the most common genes and DNA. This sample comprises tens of thousands of distinct CDR3 sequences, around 3.3% of them detected only once. Of the sample, about 4% is held by the ten largest clones. The sequenced material came from PBMCs. All receptors come from a man aged 35-49 years with multiple sclerosis.

As regards this clonotype: This may be a read error: a much more frequent sequence differs by one nucleotide. The CDR3 loop is CATSRPDSTSYNEQFF. For the CDR3, the DNA is TGTGCCACCAGCAGACCGGACTCGACTAGCTACAATGAGCAGTTCTTC. V gene TRBV15 combines with J gene TRBJ2-1; D might be TRBD2 (6 bases). The CDR3 is 16 amino acids. V was cut by 2 bases and J by 3 bases, with 14 bases left in between. Germline V gene lookup returns CDR1 LNHNV and CDR2 YYDKDF (reference sequence). The full variable domain, with the rest looked up from reference TRBV15 and TRBJ2-1, is DAMVIQNPRYQVTQFGKPVTLSCSQTLNHNVMYWYQQKSSQAPKLLFHYYDKDFNNEADTPDNFQSRRPNTSFCFLDIRSPGLGDTAMYLCATSRPDSTSYNEQFFGPGTRLTVL.

This clonotype was recorded at least ten times. This CDR3 reads CSVGQGRTRDTEAFF. The CDR3 DNA follows: TGCAGTGTCGGACAGGGGCGAACTCGGGACACTGAAGCTTTCTTT. The J gene is TRBJ1-1, the V gene TRBV20-1; 9 bases are a match to TRBD1. Germline values: CDR1 DFQATT, CDR2 SNEGSKA (reference sequence). Trimming at V came to 7 bases and at J to 3 bases, leaving 12 bases not matched to a gene. This CDR3 has 15 residues.

Ten or more counts support this clonotype. One end of the junction fails to match germline, which may point to a read error. Here the CDR3 reads CASRLDTSGRGEQYF. CDR3 DNA sequence: TGTGCCAGCAGATTAGATACTAGCGGGAGGGGCGAGCAGTACTTC. The chain links TRBV11-2 to TRBJ2-7; 13 positions agree with TRBD2. There are 15 residues in the CDR3. Germline-derived CDR1 and CDR2 are SGHAT and FQNNGV.

On this clonotype itself: This could be a read error, since a much larger clone is one nucleotide away. The V call is TRBV12-3 or TRBV12-4, the J call TRBJ1-2, with 8 positions matching TRBD1. This CDR3 has 14 amino acids. The CDR3 sequence: CASILDRGDYGYTF. For the CDR3, the DNA is TGTGCCAGCATTTTAGACAGGGGAGACTATGGCTACACCTTC.

In its sample, this clonotype was seen a few times. This chain connects TRBV10-3 to TRBJ1-2; D is undetermined. Trimming took off 2 bases at V and 6 bases at J, with 7 bases between the two ends. Germline V gene data show CDR1 as ENHRY and CDR2 as SYGVKD. This CDR3 is 12 amino acids long. CDR3 protein: CAISETMDGYTF. CDR3 nucleotides: TGTGCCATCAGTGAGACGATGGATGGCTACACCTTC.

The J gene is TRBJ2-2, the V gene TRBV24-1; 13 bases agree with TRBD2. Germline-derived CDR1 and CDR2 are KGHDR and SFDVKD. Trimming took 5 bases from V and 3 from J; bases not matched to a gene: 8. The CDR3 runs 18 residues. The CDR3 here is CATSGPGLAGTDTGELFF. CDR3 DNA: TGTGCCACCAGTGGCCCGGGACTAGCGGGGACTGACACCGGGGAGCTGTTTTTT.

This clonotype was observed at least ten times. The chain recombines TRBV2 with TRBJ1-2; no clear D. The germline V and J ends were trimmed by 3 bases and 14 bases, with 16 bases remaining between them. This CDR3 region has 12 residues. Germline V CDR1 and CDR2: SNHLY, FYNNEI. For the CDR3, the DNA is TGTGCCAGCAGTGATGGGATATCTTCCTGTACCTTC. Its protein product is CASSDGISSCTF. Full variable domain (outside the CDR3, taken from reference TRBV2 and TRBJ1-2): EPEVTQTPSHQVTQMGQEVILRCVPISNHLYFYWYRQILGQKVEFLVSFYNNEISEKSEIFDDQFSVERPDGSNFTLKIRSTKLEDSAMYFCASSDGISSCTFGSGTRLTVV.

This clonotype was counted ten times or more. This chain links TRBV6-1 with TRBJ1-2; D gene ambiguous. The CDR3 contains 13 residues. Germline V gene sequence: CDR1 MNHNS, CDR2 SASEGT. Trimming removed 1 base at V and 2 bases at J, with 5 bases between. The CDR3 bases are TGTGCCAGCAGTGAAGGTCGGAACTATGGCTACACCTTC. This translates into CASSEGRNYGYTF.

The chain employs TRBV20-1 and TRBJ2-3; unclear D gene. Trimming removed 2 bases at V and 6 bases at J, with 6 bases between. In germline, CDR1 is DFQATT, CDR2 SNEGSKA (reference sequence). This CDR3 region has 11 residues. Written as DNA, the CDR3 is TGCAGTGCTAGACAACCCGATACGCAGTATTTT. Its translation: CSARQPDTQYF.

At least ten counts were recorded for this clonotype. The chain carries TRBV6-1 and TRBJ2-7; the match to TRBD2 covers 9 bases. The CDR3 covers 15 residues. Germline CDR1 MNHNS, CDR2 SASEGT. V lost 3 bases and J lost 4; bases outside the gene matches: 7. CDR3 coding DNA: TGTGCCAGCAGTGATAGTAGCGGGAGTAAGTACGAGCAGTACTTC. It translates to CASSDSSGSKYEQYF.

Remarks on this clonotype: A much more abundant neighbour one base away suggests this may be a read error. V usage is TRBV14 and J usage is TRBJ2-1; D ambiguous. Germline V gives CDR1 SGHDN, CDR2 FVKESK. The CDR3 has 11 residues. CDR3 amino acids: CDSSQFYEQFF. As DNA, the CDR3 is TGTGACAGCAGCCAATTCTATGAGCAGTTCTTC.

This clonotype was counted at least ten times. At one end the junction does not follow the germline gene, possibly because of a read error. The chain employs TRBV6-5 and TRBJ1-1; 7 positions match TRBD1. Per germline, CDR1 MNHEY and CDR2 SVGAGI. The CDR3 extends over 14 amino acids. CDR3 sequence reads: CASSYSIRTGGPSF. CDR3 in DNA: TGTGCCAGCAGTTACTCCATACGGACAGGTGGACCAAGCTTT.

In its sample, this clonotype was seen many times. This rearrangement joins TRBV5-1 to TRBJ2-7; 10 bases are a match to TRBD1. The germline V gene has CDR1 SGHRS and CDR2 YFSETQ. Trimming removed 3 bases from V and 3 bases from J; junction bases left unmatched: 6. CDR3 length: 15 amino acids. CDR3 in DNA: TGCGCCAGCAGCTCGACAGGGGGCACGAACTACGAGCAGTACTTC. This sequence encodes CASSSTGGTNYEQYF.

This clonotype was recorded at least ten times. CDR3 DNA: TGCAGTGCTAGATTCCCGAGCACAGATACGCAGTATTTT. It specifies CSARFPSTDTQYF. The chain combines TRBV20-1 with TRBJ2-3; no reliable D call. From germline, CDR1 is DFQATT and CDR2 SNEGSKA (reference sequence). This CDR3 is 13 amino acids long. The V and J ends lost 2 bases and 0 bases respectively, with 6 bases between them.

This clonotype was counted many times. The chain uses TRBV12-3 or TRBV12-4 and TRBJ2-1; 7 nucleotides line up with TRBD1. The length of the CDR3 is 14 residues. V was pared by 6 bases and J by 8 bases, with 10 bases of the junction left unmatched. The CDR3 region has the DNA TGTGCCAGCAGACCGACAGGGCAAATTGATGAGCAGTTCTTC. It translates to CASRPTGQIDEQFF.